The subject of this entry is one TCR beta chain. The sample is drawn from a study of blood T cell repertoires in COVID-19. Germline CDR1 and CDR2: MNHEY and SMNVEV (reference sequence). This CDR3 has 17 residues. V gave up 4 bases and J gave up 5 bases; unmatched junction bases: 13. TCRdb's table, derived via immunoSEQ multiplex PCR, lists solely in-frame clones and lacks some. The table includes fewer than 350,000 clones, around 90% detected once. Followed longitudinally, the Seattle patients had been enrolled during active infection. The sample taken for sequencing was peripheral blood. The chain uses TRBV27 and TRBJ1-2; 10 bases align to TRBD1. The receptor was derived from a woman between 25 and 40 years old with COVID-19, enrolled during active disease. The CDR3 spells CASSSYGAGTGEYGYTF. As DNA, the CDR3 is TGTGCCAGCAGTTCATATGGGGCAGGGACAGGGGAGTATGGCTACACCTTC.